The clone carrying this T cell receptor (beta chain) is a singleton in its sample. The entry originates in a study of OX40 agonist ivuxolimab in advanced cancers. Libraries were prepared by immunoSEQ multiplex PCR; TCRdb keeps only in-frame clonotypes and omits some of them. The table has 35,000 to 45,000 clones, 88% seen once; the top ten hold 18%. Germline lookup yields CDR1 SGHVS and CDR2 FQNEAQ. This CDR3 has 16 residues. Trimming took 4 bases from V and 6 from J, leaving 18 bases between them. The rearrangement joins TRBV7-8 to TRBJ2-2; tentatively, D is TRBD2 (6 bases). This TCR came from an adult with an advanced solid tumor such as melanoma, head and neck, liver or kidney cancer. The starting material was CD4+ or CD8+ T cells sorted from blood, obtained in a trial of the OX40 agonist ivuxolimab. The CDR3 DNA reads TGTGCCAGCAGCTATTGGGAGGAGGCGAGGTCCGGGGAGCTGTTTTTT. It specifies CASSYWEEARSGELFF.